Following are 29 T cell receptor beta chains from one sample sequenced in a study of beta chain features in type 1 diabetes. Points from the study as a whole: Shortening of TCRB CDR3s, moderate but significant, appeared in all four CD4+ subsets of Type 1 diabetes patients.

These TCRs are of unknown antigen specificity. Reverse transcribing all isolated RNA meant expressed TCRB transcripts were sequenced. Some clones are missing from TCRdb's copy, which holds only in-frame ones; the method was immunoSEQ multiplex PCR. The sample has 300,000 or so clones, roughly 14% seen once; the top ten hold 0.015%. The sequenced sample consisted of naive CD4+ T cells from blood. The receptors originated from a woman aged 18-29 years with type 1 diabetes.

The V gene is TRBV11-3, the J gene TRBJ2-3; TRBD2 matches at 8 bases. Trimming cost V 5 bases and J 4 bases; bases outside gene matches: 14. The CDR3 is 17 residues long. CDR1 and CDR2 (germline): SGHNT, YENEEA. The CDR3 loop is CASSPKKSGSPPDTQYF. CDR3 bases: TGTGCCAGCAGCCCCAAGAAGAGCGGGAGCCCCCCAGATACGCAGTATTTT.

This clone was detected a few times. The rearrangement uses TRBV18 and TRBJ1-2; 8 positions match TRBD1. The CDR3 has 15 amino acids. J gave up 0 bases and V 5 bases, and 5 bases lay outside the gene matches. Germline CDR1 reads KGHSH; CDR2 reads LQKENI. CDR3 amino acids: CASSSGTGPNYGYTF. The CDR3 DNA reads TGTGCCAGCTCATCCGGGACAGGCCCTAACTATGGCTACACCTTC.

V and J are TRBV27 and TRBJ1-4; D remains unclear. The CDR3 has 15 residues. Germline V gene data show CDR1 as MNHEY and CDR2 as SMNVEV (reference sequence). V was shortened by 5 bases and J by 4 bases, with 14 bases between the two germline ends. DNA for the CDR3: TGTGCCAGCAGTCCCCGGGTCGAGGGTAATGAAAAACTGTTTTTT. Its translation: CASSPRVEGNEKLFF.

This clone showed up just a few times. This rearrangement joins TRBV30 to TRBJ1-5; 8 nucleotides align to TRBD1. This CDR3 is built from 16 residues. Looked up from germline, CDR1 is GTSNPN and CDR2 is SVGIG (reference sequence). Trimming at V came to 4 bases and at J to 3 bases, leaving 11 bases not matched to a gene. CDR3 nucleotides: TGTGCCTGGAACCACGGGGACAGGCCTTTCAATCAGCCCCAGCATTTT. Protein: CAWNHGDRPFNQPQHF.

The rearrangement links TRBV20-1 to TRBJ2-3, with D possibly matching TRBD1 (5 bases). The length of the CDR3 is 11 residues. Germline V CDR1 and CDR2: DFQATT, SNEGSKA (reference sequence). Trimming took off 5 bases at V and 4 bases at J, with 7 bases between the two ends. The CDR3 nucleotides are TGCAGTGCTCTCAGGGCAGATACGCAGTATTTT. Translated, it gives CSALRADTQYF.

A remark on this clone: It is unclear where the CDR3 begins or ends on the DNA, so no DNA is shown, and the CDR3 is as TCRdb lists it. This rearrangement joins TRBV6-5 to TRBJ1-5; the table calls TRBD1, which could not be checked here. Per the germline V gene, CDR1 is MNHEY and CDR2 is SVGAGI. The CDR3 has 14 amino acids, counting both end residues. CDR3 protein: CASSPDRVNLRQHF.

This clone was seen only a few times. The V call is TRBV5-1, the J call TRBJ1-4; no firm D call. This CDR3 contains 13 residues. Trimming left V 0 bases short and J 12 bases short, with 12 bases between. The germline V gene encodes CDR1 SGHRS and CDR2 YFSETQ. The CDR3 loop is CASSLAGGYELFF. CDR3 DNA sequence: TGCGCCAGCAGCTTGGCCGGCGGGTACGAACTGTTTTTT. Together with reference TRBV5-1 and TRBJ1-4, the CDR3 gives the full variable domain: KAGVTQTPRYLIKTRGQQVTLSCSPISGHRSVSWYQQTPGQGLQFLFEYFSETQRNKGNFPGRFSGRQFSNSRSEMNVSTLELGDSALYLCASSLAGGYELFFGSGTQLSVL.

This rearrangement joins TRBV18 to TRBJ2-7, with 7 bases aligning to TRBD1. Germline V gene lookup returns CDR1 KGHSH and CDR2 LQKENI. The CDR3 has 15 residues. Trimming removed 0 bases from V and 2 bases from J; junction bases left unmatched: 4. CDR3 nucleotide sequence: TGTGCCAGCTCACCACCGTCGCAGGGGGCCTACGAGCAGTACTTC. Its translation: CASSPPSQGAYEQYF.

V is TRBV19 and J is TRBJ2-1; 10 bases are a match to TRBD1. Unmatched junction bases numbered 10, after V lost 4 bases and J lost 13 bases. The CDR3 sequence is 14 residues long. Germline values: CDR1 LNHDA, CDR2 SQIVND (reference sequence). Written as DNA, the CDR3 is TGTGCCAGTAGTACAACCGGGACAGGGGCTAGACAGTTCTTC. This codes for CASSTTGTGARQFF.

This clone was recorded many times. The gene calls are TRBV7-9 and TRBJ2-1, with 7 nucleotides matching TRBD2. Germline V lookup: CDR1 SEHNR, CDR2 FQNEAQ (reference sequence). CDR3 length equals 11 residues. V lost 6 bases to trimming and J lost 8 bases; unmatched junction nucleotides: 1. CDR3 bases: TGTGCCAGCAGTCGGGGGGATGAGCAGTTCTTC. This gives the protein CASSRGDEQFF.

V usage is TRBV7-2 and J usage is TRBJ2-5; the match to TRBD1 covers 7 bases. The CDR3 loop spans 14 amino acids. V gave up 5 bases and J gave up 5 bases; unmatched junction bases: 8. Germline CDR1 and CDR2: SGHTA and FQGNSA. CDR3 DNA: TGTGCCAGCAGCCCAAGGACAGGTCGGGAGACCCAGTACTTC. Translated: CASSPRTGRETQYF.

This clone was recorded a few times. In DNA form, the CDR3 reads TGTGCCAGCTATCCCTCCACAGGGGGCGATGAAAAACTGTTTTTT. Protein product: CASYPSTGGDEKLFF. J is TRBJ1-4 and V is TRBV28, with TRBD1 identical over 9 bases. The CDR3 has 15 residues. V was pared by 8 bases and J by 6 bases, with 10 bases of the junction left unmatched. Germline values: CDR1 MDHEN, CDR2 SYDVKM.

This clone was detected a few times. The chain employs TRBV15 and TRBJ2-2; 8 bases line up with TRBD2. Germline V gene lookup returns CDR1 LNHNV and CDR2 YYDKDF (reference sequence). V was pared by 1 base and J by 1 base, with 5 bases of the junction left unmatched. The CDR3 has 17 residues. The CDR3 here is CATSRGTSSLNTGELFF. The CDR3 nucleotides are TGTGCCACCAGCAGAGGGACTAGCTCGTTGAACACCGGGGAGCTGTTTTTT.

The chain couples TRBV18 to TRBJ1-2, with D uncertain. Germline V gene sequence: CDR1 KGHSH, CDR2 LQKENI. The ends were cut back, 3 bases at V and 7 bases at J, with 18 bases in the middle. The CDR3 has 15 residues. CDR3: CASSPPGSPVFGYTF. CDR3 in DNA: TGTGCCAGCTCACCTCCCGGGTCCCCCGTGTTTGGCTACACCTTC.

The sample holds a few counts of this clone. The J gene is TRBJ2-4, the V gene TRBV7-9, with 7 bases fitting TRBD2. Germline V gene sequence: CDR1 SEHNR, CDR2 FQNEAQ (reference sequence). This CDR3 is 17 amino acids long. V dropped 5 bases and J dropped 3; count of bases not matched to a gene: 13. Written as DNA, the CDR3 is TGTGCCAGCAGCCCTAAACTCGGCGGGGAGGGCAAAAACATTCAGTACTTC. Translation gives CASSPKLGGEGKNIQYF. The full variable domain, in which reference TRBV7-9 and TRBJ2-4 provide the parts outside the CDR3, is DTGVSQNPRHKITKRGQNVTFRCDPISEHNRLYWYRQTLGQGPEFLTYFQNEAQLEKSRLLSDRFSAERPKGSFSTLEIQRTEQGDSAMYLCASSPKLGGEGKNIQYFGAGTRLSVL.

This clone was picked up a small number of times. The chain uses TRBV6-5 and TRBJ2-5; TRBD1 matches at 12 bases. Per germline, CDR1 MNHEY and CDR2 SVGAGI. V lost 6 bases, J lost 5 bases, and 4 bases stayed unmatched. This CDR3 region has 14 residues. Written as DNA, the CDR3 is TGTGCCAGCAGCCGGGACAGGGGGCACGAGACCCAGTACTTC. Translation gives CASSRDRGHETQYF.

The V and J genes are TRBV27 and TRBJ2-3; D is unclear. CDR1 is MNHEY and CDR2 is SMNVEV in the germline V gene (reference sequence). The V and J ends lost 3 bases and 3 bases respectively, with 13 bases between them. The length of the CDR3 is 15 residues. The CDR3 sequence is CASSFHRERTDTQYF. For the CDR3, the DNA is TGTGCCAGCAGTTTCCACCGAGAACGGACAGATACGCAGTATTTT.

The sample holds a few counts of this clone. This chain joins TRBV29-1 and TRBJ1-2, with 11 bases lining up with TRBD1. The CDR3 has 13 residues. J gave up 4 bases and V 4 bases, and 2 bases lay outside the gene matches. Germline V gene lookup returns CDR1 SQVTM and CDR2 ANQGSEA. The CDR3 DNA is TGCAGCGTTGGGACAGGGGGCGCCTATGGCTACACCTTC. It encodes CSVGTGGAYGYTF.

This clone has a handful of counts. The chain uses TRBV28 and TRBJ1-2; perhaps TRBD1 as D (6 bases). CDR3 size: 15 residues. Germline lookup yields CDR1 MDHEN and CDR2 SYDVKM. Trimming stripped 1 base from V and 8 bases from J, with 17 bases between. The CDR3 region is CASSLSGVRGKGYTF. The CDR3 DNA sequence: TGTGCCAGCAGTTTATCCGGTGTAAGGGGGAAAGGCTACACCTTC.

The sample holds a few counts of this clone. The gene calls are TRBV29-1 and TRBJ1-1; D is perhaps TRBD1 (5 bases). Looked up from germline, CDR1 is SQVTM and CDR2 is ANQGSEA. The CDR3 is 15 residues long. Trimming left V 5 bases short and J 3 bases short, with 19 bases between. CDR3 region: CSVSMRDPGDTEAFF. The CDR3, as DNA: TGCAGCGTTTCAATGCGGGACCCTGGTGACACTGAAGCTTTCTTT.

The rearrangement joins TRBV7-9 to TRBJ2-7, with a possible D match to TRBD2 (5 bases). The germline gives CDR1 SEHNR, CDR2 FQNEAQ (reference sequence). There are 15 residues in the CDR3. Trimming left V 1 base short and J 5 bases short, with 15 bases between. CDR3 in DNA: TGTGCCAGCAGCTTAGGAGTTGGGATTAGCGACGAGCAGTACGTC. It specifies CASSLGVGISDEQYV.

This clone was counted between two and nine times. CDR3 nucleotide sequence: TGTGCCAGCAGCTTTGCGACAGGGAGCCAAGAGACCCAGTACTTC. Translating it yields CASSFATGSQETQYF. The chain links TRBV5-4 to TRBJ2-5, with TRBD1 identical over 7 bases. The junction had 5 bases not matched to a gene; V was cut back by 2 bases and J by 1 base. Germline V lookup: CDR1 SGHNT, CDR2 YYREEE (reference sequence). This CDR3 comprises 15 residues.

The rearrangement joins TRBV10-3 to TRBJ2-7, with TRBD2 identical over 9 bases. The CDR3 has 14 residues. Germline CDR1 reads ENHRY; CDR2 reads SYGVKD. J lost 0 bases, V lost 6 bases, and 3 bases had no gene match. DNA of the CDR3: TGTGCCATCAGCGAGACTAGCGGCTCCTACGAGCAGTACGTC. Its translation: CAISETSGSYEQYV.

J is TRBJ2-7 and V is TRBV5-1; D is perhaps TRBD1 (5 bases). Germline V gene sequence: CDR1 SGHRS, CDR2 YFSETQ. The CDR3 contains 16 residues. V was clipped by 3 bases and J by 0 bases, with 16 bases between them. CDR3 residues: CASSSGSTVSSYEQYF. In nucleotides, the CDR3 is TGCGCCAGCAGCTCCGGGTCGACAGTGAGCTCCTACGAGCAGTACTTC.

The chain combines TRBV5-4 with TRBJ1-4; unclear D gene. The germline CDR1 and CDR2 sequences are SGHNT and YYREEE (reference sequence). This CDR3 region has 14 residues. Trimming stripped 0 bases from V and 5 bases from J, with 8 bases between. This chain's CDR3 is CASSLDSPNEKLFF. CDR3 coding DNA: TGTGCCAGCAGCTTGGACAGCCCAAATGAAAAACTGTTTTTT.

The genes are TRBV5-6 and TRBJ1-1, with 7 positions matching TRBD1. The J segment lost 3 bases and the V segment lost 0 bases, leaving 5 bases of the junction unmatched. The CDR3 runs to 15 residues. Germline loops: CDR1 SGHDT, CDR2 YYEEEE. The CDR3, as DNA: TGTGCCAGCAGCTTGGCCCGGGACAGCTACACTGAAGCTTTCTTT. This codes for CASSLARDSYTEAFF.

CDR3: CASSYTGPLYNEQFF. The CDR3, as DNA: TGTGCCAGCAGTTACACAGGGCCTTTGTACAATGAGCAGTTCTTC. This rearrangement joins TRBV6-5 to TRBJ2-1; TRBD1 is a possible D gene (6 bases). There are 15 residues in the CDR3. The V end was cut by 2 bases, the J end by 4 bases, with 12 bases between. The germline CDR1 and CDR2 sequences are MNHEY and SVGAGI.

This clone was counted between two and nine times. V gene TRBV4-3 combines with J gene TRBJ1-1; weak D call: TRBD1 (5 bases). CDR1 is LGHNA, CDR2 YSLEER, per germline. Trimming took off 0 bases at V and 0 bases at J, with 17 bases between the two ends. CDR3 length: 18 amino acids. The CDR3 region is CASSQDRGGRLMNTEAFF. CDR3 in DNA: TGCGCCAGCAGCCAAGATAGGGGAGGGAGACTAATGAACACTGAAGCTTTCTTT.

J is TRBJ2-3 and V is TRBV19, with 10 bases lining up with TRBD2. Per germline, CDR1 LNHDA and CDR2 SQIVND (reference sequence). V was clipped by 3 bases and J by 4 bases; unmatched bases: 4. The CDR3 totals 15 residues. The CDR3 DNA reads TGTGCCAGTAGTATCGATCTAGCGGGAGCAGATACGCAGTATTTT. Its translation is CASSIDLAGADTQYF. The whole variable domain, remainder taken from reference TRBV19 and TRBJ2-3, is DGGITQSPKYLFRKEGQNVTLSCEQNLNHDAMYWYRQDPGQGLRLIYYSQIVNDFQKGDIAEGYSVSREKKESFPLTVTSAQKNPTAFYLCASSIDLAGADTQYFGPGTRLTVL.